This T cell receptor (beta chain) originates from a study of blood T cell repertoires in COVID-19. The method was immunoSEQ multiplex PCR; TCRdb's version includes in-frame clones alone and lacks a portion of them. The sample yields 150,000 to 200,000 clones, over 75% seen once. Trimming removed 3 bases from V and 8 bases from J; junction bases left unmatched: 9. Looked up from germline, CDR1 is ENHRY and CDR2 is SYGVKD. This CDR3 has 15 residues. The sequencing sample was made of peripheral blood. This clonotype originated in a man in his 70s with acute or convalescent COVID-19. This rearrangement joins TRBV10-3 to TRBJ1-5; TRBD1 matches 8 bases. The CDR3 loop reads CAISDDGQGRKPQHF. The CDR3 coding sequence is TGTGCCATCAGTGACGATGGACAGGGAAGAAAGCCCCAGCATTTT.